Listed here are 22 T cell receptor beta chains from one sample, sequenced in a study of glioma-infiltrating T cells. The iRepertoire nested amplicon-rescue multiplex PCR amplified TCR alpha and beta CDR3s from RNA. TCRdb redid the calling of the multiplex PCR reads with MiXCR, one entry per CDR3 protein. Of tens of thousands of distinct CDR3 sequences in the sample, 40% were seen once. The specimen sequenced was glioma tissue, nonneoplastic brain tissue, or PBMCs (not recorded which). The receptors were sampled from a human donor with low-grade glioma or glioblastoma, undergoing nonglioma brain surgery, or in good health (not recorded which).

Notes on this clonotype: A much bigger clone sits one base away, suggesting this may be a read error. This chain connects TRBV4-1 to TRBJ2-1; TRBD1 matches at 8 bases. CDR3 length: 15 amino acids. The germline gives CDR1 MGHRA, CDR2 YSYEKL. The CDR3 spells CASIFRTGLGNEQFF. The DNA for the CDR3 is TGTGCCAGCATCTTTAGGACAGGGTTGGGGAATGAGCAGTTCTTC.

This clonotype was seen at least ten times. This rearrangement joins TRBV6-1 to TRBJ2-1, with D hard to call. CDR1 MNHNS and CDR2 SASEGT come from the germline V gene. This CDR3 region has 12 residues. V was shortened by 0 bases and J by 13 bases, with 10 bases between the two germline ends. The CDR3 reads CASSEARLRQFF. The CDR3 DNA reads as TGTGCCAGCAGTGAAGCGCGACTCCGTCAGTTCTTC.

At least ten counts were recorded for this clonotype. This chain's CDR3 is CASSPTSGETQYF. The DNA of the CDR3 is TGTGCCAGCTCACCCACTAGCGGAGAGACCCAGTACTTC. The chain employs TRBV18 and TRBJ2-5, with 8 bases that match TRBD2. The trim removed 3 bases at V and 4 bases at J, leaving 1 base unmatched. The CDR3 runs to 13 residues. The germline gives CDR1 KGHSH, CDR2 LQKENI.

This clonotype was observed many times. The rearrangement links TRBV3-1 to TRBJ2-1, with TRBD2 matching over 15 bases. V trimming: 5 bases; J trimming: 9 bases; junction bases outside the gene matches: 17. This CDR3 comprises 19 residues. Looked up from germline, CDR1 is LGHDT and CDR2 is YNNKEL (reference sequence). CDR3 sequence reads: CASSSTNNRTSGRAFEQFF. In DNA form, the CDR3 reads TGTGCCAGCAGCTCGACCAACAACCGGACTAGCGGGAGGGCCTTTGAGCAGTTCTTC.

This clonotype was observed at least ten times. This rearrangement joins TRBV12-3 or TRBV12-4 to TRBJ2-1, with D perhaps matching TRBD2 (7 bases). V lost 5 bases, J lost 7 bases, and 18 bases lay in between. The CDR3 consists of 15 residues. CDR3 bases: TGTGCCAGCAGTCCAGTGAGGGGGGGGCCGAATGAGCAGTTCTTC. Its translation is CASSPVRGGPNEQFF.

This clonotype was seen at least ten times. CDR3 coding DNA: TGTGCCAGTAGTACAAGCGGACTAGCGGGAGGGGGGCATGAGCAGTTCTTC. Translation gives CASSTSGLAGGGHEQFF. The chain uses TRBV19 and TRBJ2-1, with 15 nucleotides matching TRBD2. CDR3 length: 17 residues. Trimming at V came to 4 bases and at J to 8 bases, leaving 9 bases not matched to a gene. The germline CDR1 and CDR2 sequences are LNHDA and SQIVND (reference sequence).

As regards this clonotype: A much larger clonotype is one base distant, so this may be a read error. This chain connects TRBV5-1 to TRBJ2-3, with D possibly TRBD2 on 5 matching bases. This CDR3 contains 16 residues. The V end lost 3 bases, the J end lost 2 bases, and 16 bases lay between the germline ends. Per germline, CDR1 SGHRS and CDR2 YFSETQ. For the CDR3, the DNA is TGCGCCAGCAGCTGGGGAGACAAGGATCTCACAGATACGCAGTATTTT. Translated: CASSWGDKDLTDTQYF.

In this sample, this clonotype turned up many times. V usage is TRBV7-2 and J usage is TRBJ2-1; D is unresolved. The germline V gene encodes CDR1 SGHTA and CDR2 FQGNSA. Trimming removed 1 base from V and 4 bases from J, with 8 bases in between. The CDR3 totals 14 residues. The CDR3, as DNA: TGTGCCAGCAGCTTAGGTGGCAGTTACAATGAGCAGTTCTTC. This codes for CASSLGGSYNEQFF.

Details on this clonotype: This CDR3 is missing its conserved last phenylalanine or tryptophan, likely due to a read error. Because the CDR3's place on the DNA is in doubt, the DNA is left out and the CDR3 is given as listed by TCRdb. The V and J genes are TRBV2 and TRBJ1-1; the table's D gene call, TRBD1, was not cross checked with the DNA. The CDR3 spans 15 amino acids, including both terminal residues. The germline CDR1 and CDR2 sequences are SNHLY and FYNNEI. This CDR3 is CASRYQGAGNTEDFL.

At least ten counts were recorded for this clonotype. A much bigger clone sits one base away, suggesting this may be a read error. This rearrangement joins TRBV4-1 to TRBJ1-5; D is undetermined. The CDR3 contains 15 residues. Germline V CDR1 and CDR2: MGHRA, YSYEKL. In DNA form, the CDR3 reads TGCGCCAGCAGCCAAGTTCTAGGCTACAATCAGCCCAAGCATTTT. It translates to CASSQVLGYNQPKHF.

This clonotype has ten or more counts. The rearrangement uses TRBV6-1 and TRBJ2-6; no reliable D call. This CDR3 region has 15 residues. Germline lookup yields CDR1 MNHNS and CDR2 SASEGT. The V end lost 3 bases, the J end lost 0 bases, and 6 bases lay between the germline ends. Written as DNA, the CDR3 is TGTGCCAGCAGTGATACGAACTCTGGGGCCAACGTCCTGACTTTC. This gives the protein CASSDTNSGANVLTF.

Worth noting for this clonotype: Germline and junction disagree at one end, which may indicate a read error. The chain has TRBV28 and TRBJ2-2; TRBD2 aligns across 9 bases. The CDR3 extends over 16 amino acids. Looked up from germline, CDR1 is MDHEN and CDR2 is SYDVKM. CDR3 DNA: TGCGCCAGCAGTTCCGATAGCGGGGGACCCACCGGGGAGATGTTTTTT. This gives the protein CASSSDSGGPTGEMFF.

This clonotype was counted ten times or more. This rearrangement joins TRBV6-2 or TRBV6-3 to TRBJ2-7; maybe TRBD1 (7 bases). The germline V gene encodes CDR1 MNHEY and CDR2 SVGEGT. The CDR3 consists of 14 residues. V lost 4 bases and J 7 bases, leaving 17 bases between the germline ends. The CDR3 bases are TGTGCCAGCAGTTTGGACAGGACTATGCGAGAGCAGTACTTC. It encodes CASSLDRTMREQYF.

This clonotype was recorded many times. The J gene is TRBJ2-5, the V gene TRBV6-2 or TRBV6-3; D is uncertain. Germline assignment: CDR1 MNHEY and CDR2 SVGEGT. This CDR3 has 14 amino acids. V was pared by 0 bases and J by 1 base, with 6 bases between. CDR3 coding DNA: TGTGCCAGCAGTTACTCGCATCTCCAAGAGACCCAGTACTTC. Protein: CASSYSHLQETQYF.

On this clonotype itself: In this CDR3 the conserved last residue, phenylalanine or tryptophan, is missing, so a read error is likely. The DNA is left out, because the CDR3 cannot be placed on it with certainty; the CDR3 is given as TCRdb lists it. The chain has TRBV7-9 and TRBJ1-5; TRBD1 is the table's D call and was not checked against the DNA. The CDR3 is 15 residues long, counting both termini. CDR1 and CDR2 from the germline V gene are SEHNR and FQNEAQ (reference sequence). The CDR3 loop is CASSLGTGGNQPQLS.

Worth noting for this clonotype: No conserved phenylalanine or tryptophan is present at the end of the CDR3, so a read error is the likely explanation. This chain links TRBV7-2 with TRBJ2-7, with TRBD2 identical over 9 bases. The CDR3 is 15 amino acids. The germline V gene encodes CDR1 SGHTA and CDR2 FQGNSA. Trimming cost V 3 bases and J 2 bases; bases outside gene matches: 5. CDR3: CASSLNSGGTYEQYL. CDR3 coding DNA: TGTGCCAGCAGCTTGAATAGCGGGGGAACCTACGAGCAGTACCTC.

This clonotype was counted only a few times. V and J are TRBV11-2 and TRBJ2-1; the match to TRBD2 covers 9 bases. The V gene end was trimmed by 1 base and the J gene end by 4 bases; junction bases not matched to a gene: 8. The CDR3 spans 17 residues. Germline V gene lookup returns CDR1 SGHAT and CDR2 FQNNGV. The CDR3 region has the DNA TGTGCCAGCAGCTTAGGGGGAGCGGGGGGCACATACAATGAGCAGTTCTTC. This codes for CASSLGGAGGTYNEQFF.

This clonotype was seen just once. This chain joins TRBV20-1 and TRBJ1-6; D remains ambiguous. Trimming stripped 0 bases from V and 7 bases from J, with 13 bases between. Germline CDR1 DFQATT, CDR2 SNEGSKA (reference sequence). The CDR3 runs to 15 residues. CDR3 nucleotides: TGCAGTGCTAGAGAAGGCAGATCGGGGAATTCACCCCTCCACTTT. This encodes CSAREGRSGNSPLHF.

Ten or more counts support this clonotype. This rearrangement joins TRBV5-8 to TRBJ1-2; D remains ambiguous. The CDR3 contains 14 residues. Trimming took 1 base from V and 4 from J, leaving 11 bases between them. CDR1 SGHTS and CDR2 YDEGEE come from the germline V gene. The CDR3 spells CASSLPRVTYGYTF. CDR3 sequence (DNA): TGTGCCAGCAGCTTGCCCCGAGTGACCTATGGCTACACCTTC.

This clonotype was observed at least ten times. V is TRBV29-1 and J is TRBJ1-1; D is undetermined. The CDR3 is 10 residues long. Germline lookup yields CDR1 SQVTM and CDR2 ANQGSEA. Between the trimmed V and J ends, which lost 4 bases and 10 bases, there was a span of 10 bases. Written as DNA, the CDR3 is TGCAGCGTTGTGGAGGTAACAGCTTTCTTT. This encodes CSVVEVTAFF. The full variable domain, rest sourced from reference TRBV29-1 and TRBJ1-1, is SAVISQKPSRDICQRGTSLTIQCQVDSQVTMMFWYRQQPGQSLTLIATANQGSEATYESGFVIDKFPISRPNLTFSTLTVSNMSPEDSSIYLCSVVEVTAFFGQGTRLTVV.

The J gene is TRBJ2-7, the V gene TRBV27, with a weak D call TRBD2 (5 bases). CDR3 length: 13 residues. Trimming left V 6 bases short and J 0 bases short, with 9 bases between. The germline gives CDR1 MNHEY, CDR2 SMNVEV (reference sequence). CDR3 loop: CASSRRDSYEQYF. The DNA for the CDR3 is TGTGCCAGCAGCCGTCGGGACTCCTACGAGCAGTACTTC.

This clonotype has ten or more counts. This chain uses TRBV19 with TRBJ2-1; a possible D gene is TRBD2 (6 bases). CDR3 length equals 13 residues. Germline CDR1 LNHDA, CDR2 SQIVND (reference sequence). Trimming took off 7 bases at V and 6 bases at J, with 13 bases between the two ends. CDR3 sequence reads: CASNGGWGNEQFF. The CDR3 DNA reads TGTGCCAGTAACGGGGGATGGGGCAATGAGCAGTTCTTC. The full variable domain, with the rest looked up from reference TRBV19 and TRBJ2-1, is DGGITQSPKYLFRKEGQNVTLSCEQNLNHDAMYWYRQDPGQGLRLIYYSQIVNDFQKGDIAEGYSVSREKKESFPLTVTSAQKNPTAFYLCASNGGWGNEQFFGPGTRLTVL.